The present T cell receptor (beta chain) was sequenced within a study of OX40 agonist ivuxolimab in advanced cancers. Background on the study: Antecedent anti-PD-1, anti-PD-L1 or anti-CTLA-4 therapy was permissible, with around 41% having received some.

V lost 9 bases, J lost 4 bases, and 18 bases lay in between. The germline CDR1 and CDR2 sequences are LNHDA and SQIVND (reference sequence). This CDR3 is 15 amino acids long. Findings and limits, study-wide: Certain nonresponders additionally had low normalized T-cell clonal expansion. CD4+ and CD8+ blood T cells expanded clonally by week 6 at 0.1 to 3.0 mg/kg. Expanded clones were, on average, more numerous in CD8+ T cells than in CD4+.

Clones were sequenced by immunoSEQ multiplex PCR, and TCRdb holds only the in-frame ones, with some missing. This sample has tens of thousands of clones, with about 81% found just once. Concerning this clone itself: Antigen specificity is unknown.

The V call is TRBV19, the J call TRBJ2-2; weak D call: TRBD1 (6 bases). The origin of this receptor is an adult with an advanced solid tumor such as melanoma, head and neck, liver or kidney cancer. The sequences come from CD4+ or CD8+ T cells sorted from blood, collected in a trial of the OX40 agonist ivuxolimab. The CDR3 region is CASSSRQDGTGELFF. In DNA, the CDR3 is TGTGCCAGCAGTTCCAGACAGGACGGCACCGGGGAGCTGTTTTTT.